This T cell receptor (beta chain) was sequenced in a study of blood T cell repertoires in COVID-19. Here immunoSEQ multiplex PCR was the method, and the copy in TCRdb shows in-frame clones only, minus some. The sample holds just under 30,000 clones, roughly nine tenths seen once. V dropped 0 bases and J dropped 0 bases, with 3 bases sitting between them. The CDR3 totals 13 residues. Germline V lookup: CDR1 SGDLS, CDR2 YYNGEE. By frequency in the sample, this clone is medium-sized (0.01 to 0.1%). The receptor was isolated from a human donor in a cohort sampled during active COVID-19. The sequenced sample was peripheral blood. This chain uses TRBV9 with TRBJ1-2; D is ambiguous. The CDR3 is CASSVAANYGYTF. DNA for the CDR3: TGTGCCAGCAGCGTAGCGGCTAACTATGGCTACACCTTC.